This record looks at one T cell receptor (beta chain) sequence and its context. Antigen specificity is unknown. These data come from a study of molecular identifiers for immune sequencing clone quantification. General study findings and limits: In naive cells, clones above 20 RNA copies held under 1% of molecules, whereas in effector cells they held over 99%.

Libraries of naive CD8 T cells were made from roughly 20,000 to 1,000,000 sorted cells. They used 10%, 30% or 50% RNA. When naive CD8 T cells were sorted, they were gated as CD8+CD4-CCR7+CD45RA+. TCRdb independently ran MiXCR on the PCR reads; one entry per CDR3 protein. The sample yields more than 250,000 distinct CDR3 sequences, about a fifth seen once. The CDR3 loop spans 14 amino acids. Germline V gene lookup returns CDR1 SGHVS and CDR2 FNYEAQ. Trimming left V 5 bases short and J 3 bases short, with 8 bases between. This TCR derives from a human donor in good health. Some libraries in this study had Jurkat cell RNA spiked in. The sequenced material came from naive CD8+ T cells from blood, with Jurkat cell RNA spiked in. The subset was: FACS-sorted CD8+CD4-CCR7+CD45RA+ naive T cells. This sequence joins TRBV7-6 and TRBJ2-6; D unresolved. This CDR3 reads CASSATLGANVLTF. The CDR3 DNA follows: TGTGCCAGCAGCGCCACCCTTGGGGCCAACGTCCTGACTTTC.